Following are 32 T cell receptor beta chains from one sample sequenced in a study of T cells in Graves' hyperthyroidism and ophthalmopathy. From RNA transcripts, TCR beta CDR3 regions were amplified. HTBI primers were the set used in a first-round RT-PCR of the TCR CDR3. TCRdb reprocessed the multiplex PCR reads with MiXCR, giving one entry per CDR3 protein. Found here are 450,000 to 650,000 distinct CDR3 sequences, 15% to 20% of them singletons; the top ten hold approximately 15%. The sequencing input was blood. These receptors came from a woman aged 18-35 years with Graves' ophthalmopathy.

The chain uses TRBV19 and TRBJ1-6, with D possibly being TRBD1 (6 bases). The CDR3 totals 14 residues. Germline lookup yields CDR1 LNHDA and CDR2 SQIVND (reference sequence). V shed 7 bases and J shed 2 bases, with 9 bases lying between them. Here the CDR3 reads CASTRTAYNSPLHF. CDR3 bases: TGTGCCAGTACGAGGACAGCCTATAATTCACCCCTCCACTTT. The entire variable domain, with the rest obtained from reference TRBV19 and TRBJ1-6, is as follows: DGGITQSPKYLFRKEGQNVTLSCEQNLNHDAMYWYRQDPGQGLRLIYYSQIVNDFQKGDIAEGYSVSREKKESFPLTVTSAQKNPTAFYLCASTRTAYNSPLHFGNGTRLTVT.

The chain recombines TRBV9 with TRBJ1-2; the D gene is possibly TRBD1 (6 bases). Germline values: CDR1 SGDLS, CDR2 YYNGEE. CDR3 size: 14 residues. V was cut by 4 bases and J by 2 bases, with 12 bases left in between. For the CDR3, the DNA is TGTGCCAGCAGCCGTCCAGGGGCCAACTATGGCTACACCTTC. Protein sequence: CASSRPGANYGYTF. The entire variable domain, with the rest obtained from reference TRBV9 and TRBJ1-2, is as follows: DSGVTQTPKHLITATGQRVTLRCSPRSGDLSVYWYQQSLDQGLQFLIQYYNGEERAKGNILERFSAQQFPDLHSELNLSSLELGDSALYFCASSRPGANYGYTFGSGTRLTVV.

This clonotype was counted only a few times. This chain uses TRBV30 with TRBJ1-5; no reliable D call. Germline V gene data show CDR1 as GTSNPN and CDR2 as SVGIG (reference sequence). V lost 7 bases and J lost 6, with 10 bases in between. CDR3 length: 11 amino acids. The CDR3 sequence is CALGSGQPQHF. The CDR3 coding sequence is TGTGCCTTGGGGTCGGGTCAGCCCCAGCATTTT.

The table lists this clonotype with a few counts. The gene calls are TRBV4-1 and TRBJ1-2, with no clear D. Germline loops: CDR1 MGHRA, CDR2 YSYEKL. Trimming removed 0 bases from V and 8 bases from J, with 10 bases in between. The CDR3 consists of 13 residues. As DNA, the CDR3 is TGCGCCAGCAGCCAAGATGGGTACAACGGCTACACCTTC. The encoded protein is CASSQDGYNGYTF.

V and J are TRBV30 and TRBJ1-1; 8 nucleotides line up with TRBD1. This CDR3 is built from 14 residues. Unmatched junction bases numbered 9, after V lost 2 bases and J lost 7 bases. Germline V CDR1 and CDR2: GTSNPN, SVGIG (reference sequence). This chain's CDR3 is CAWSFGQGPGEAFF. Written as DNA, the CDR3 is TGTGCCTGGAGTTTCGGACAGGGCCCAGGTGAAGCTTTCTTT.

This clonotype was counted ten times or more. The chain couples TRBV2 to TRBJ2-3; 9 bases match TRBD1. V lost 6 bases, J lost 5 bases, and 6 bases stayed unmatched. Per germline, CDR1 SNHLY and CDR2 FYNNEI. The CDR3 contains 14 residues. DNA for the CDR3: TGTGCCAGCAGCACCGGGACAGGGAGAGATACGCAGTATTTT. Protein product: CASSTGTGRDTQYF.

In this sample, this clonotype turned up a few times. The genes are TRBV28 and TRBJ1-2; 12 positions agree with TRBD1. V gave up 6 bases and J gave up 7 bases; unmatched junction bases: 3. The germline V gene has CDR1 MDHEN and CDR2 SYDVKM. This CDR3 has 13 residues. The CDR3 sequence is CASRGQGAIGYTF. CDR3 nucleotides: TGTGCCAGCAGGGGACAGGGGGCTATTGGCTACACCTTC.

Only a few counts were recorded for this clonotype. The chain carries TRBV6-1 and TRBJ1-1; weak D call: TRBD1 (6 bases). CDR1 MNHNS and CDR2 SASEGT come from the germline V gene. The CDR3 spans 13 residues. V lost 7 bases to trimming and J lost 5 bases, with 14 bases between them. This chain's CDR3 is CASNRESWTEAFF. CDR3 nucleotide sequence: TGTGCCAGCAACAGGGAAAGTTGGACTGAAGCTTTCTTT.

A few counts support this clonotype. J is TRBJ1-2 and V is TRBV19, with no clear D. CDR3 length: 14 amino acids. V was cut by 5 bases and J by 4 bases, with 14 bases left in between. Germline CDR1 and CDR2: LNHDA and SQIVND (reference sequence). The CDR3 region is CASSPTGFGYGYTF. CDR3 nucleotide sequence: TGTGCCAGTAGTCCAACCGGGTTTGGCTATGGCTACACCTTC.

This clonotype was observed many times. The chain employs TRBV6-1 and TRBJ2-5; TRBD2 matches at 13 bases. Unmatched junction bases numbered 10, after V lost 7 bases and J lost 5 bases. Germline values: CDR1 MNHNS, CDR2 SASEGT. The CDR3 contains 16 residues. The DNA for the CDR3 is TGTGCCAGCACTCCCCAGACTAGCGGGGGGAGGGAGACCCAGTACTTC. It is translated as CASTPQTSGGRETQYF.

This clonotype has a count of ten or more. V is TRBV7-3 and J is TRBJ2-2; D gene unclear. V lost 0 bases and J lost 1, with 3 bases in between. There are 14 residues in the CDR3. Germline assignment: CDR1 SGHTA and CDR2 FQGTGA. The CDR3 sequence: CASSLTGNTGELFF. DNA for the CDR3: TGTGCCAGCAGCTTAACTGGGAACACCGGGGAGCTGTTTTTT.

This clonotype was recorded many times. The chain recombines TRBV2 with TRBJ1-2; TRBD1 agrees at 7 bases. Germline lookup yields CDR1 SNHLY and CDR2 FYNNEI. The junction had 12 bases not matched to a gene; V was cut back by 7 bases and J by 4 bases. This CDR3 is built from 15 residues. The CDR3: CASNAHAQGVYGYTF. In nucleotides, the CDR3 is TGTGCCAGCAATGCGCACGCTCAGGGGGTCTATGGCTACACCTTC.

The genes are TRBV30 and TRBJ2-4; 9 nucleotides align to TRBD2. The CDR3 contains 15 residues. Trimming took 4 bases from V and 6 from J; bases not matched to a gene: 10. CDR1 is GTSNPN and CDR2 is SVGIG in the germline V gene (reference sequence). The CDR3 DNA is TGTGCCTGGAATAGCGGGGGTACCGCCGGAAACATTCAGTACTTC. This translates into CAWNSGGTAGNIQYF.

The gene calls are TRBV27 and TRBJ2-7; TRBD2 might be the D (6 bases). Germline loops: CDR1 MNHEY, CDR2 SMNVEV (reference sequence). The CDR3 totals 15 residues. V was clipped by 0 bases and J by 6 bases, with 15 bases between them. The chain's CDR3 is CASSLSGRLLGEQYF. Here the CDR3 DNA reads TGTGCCAGCAGTTTATCAGGGAGGCTCCTGGGCGAGCAGTACTTC.

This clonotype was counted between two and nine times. The chain's CDR3 is CASSPKMRSYNEQFF. CDR3 nucleotide sequence: TGTGCCAGCAGCCCAAAGATGAGGTCCTACAATGAGCAGTTCTTC. V gene TRBV13 combines with J gene TRBJ2-1; D is ambiguous. V lost 5 bases to trimming and J lost 1 base, with 12 bases between them. CDR3 length equals 15 residues. CDR1 is PRHDT and CDR2 is FYEKMQ in the germline V gene (reference sequence).

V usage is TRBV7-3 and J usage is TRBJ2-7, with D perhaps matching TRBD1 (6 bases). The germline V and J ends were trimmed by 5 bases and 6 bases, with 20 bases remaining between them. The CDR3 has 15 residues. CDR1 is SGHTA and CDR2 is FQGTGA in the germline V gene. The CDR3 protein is CASSPARNWGPEQYF. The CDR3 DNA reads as TGTGCCAGCAGCCCCGCTAGAAATTGGGGGCCCGAGCAGTACTTC.

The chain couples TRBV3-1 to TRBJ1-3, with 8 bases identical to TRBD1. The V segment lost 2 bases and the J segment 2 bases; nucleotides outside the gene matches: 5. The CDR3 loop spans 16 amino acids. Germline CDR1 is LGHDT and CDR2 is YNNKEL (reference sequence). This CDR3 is CASSQSLDRAGNTIYF. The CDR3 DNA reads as TGTGCCAGCAGCCAATCTCTGGACAGGGCTGGAAACACCATATATTTT.

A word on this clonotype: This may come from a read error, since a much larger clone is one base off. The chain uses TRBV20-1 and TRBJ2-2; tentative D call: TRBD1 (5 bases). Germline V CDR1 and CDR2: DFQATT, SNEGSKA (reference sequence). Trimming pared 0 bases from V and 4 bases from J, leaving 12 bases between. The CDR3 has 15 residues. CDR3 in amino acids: CSARDLQESTGELFF. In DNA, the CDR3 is TGCAGTGCTAGAGATTTACAGGAGAGCACCGGGGAGCTGTTTTTT.

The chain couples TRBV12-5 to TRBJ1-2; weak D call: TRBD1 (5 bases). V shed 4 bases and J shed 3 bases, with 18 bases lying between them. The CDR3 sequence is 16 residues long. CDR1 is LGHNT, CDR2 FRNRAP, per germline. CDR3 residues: CASGSLSTEQYYGYTF. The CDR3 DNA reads TGTGCTAGTGGTTCCCTCTCGACAGAGCAATACTATGGCTACACCTTC.

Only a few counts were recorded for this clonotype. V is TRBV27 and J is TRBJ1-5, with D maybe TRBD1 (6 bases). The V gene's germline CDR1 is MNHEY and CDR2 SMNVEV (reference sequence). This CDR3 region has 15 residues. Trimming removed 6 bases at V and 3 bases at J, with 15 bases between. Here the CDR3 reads CASRITGTYNQPQHF. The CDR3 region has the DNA TGTGCCAGCAGGATAACAGGGACCTACAATCAGCCCCAGCATTTT.

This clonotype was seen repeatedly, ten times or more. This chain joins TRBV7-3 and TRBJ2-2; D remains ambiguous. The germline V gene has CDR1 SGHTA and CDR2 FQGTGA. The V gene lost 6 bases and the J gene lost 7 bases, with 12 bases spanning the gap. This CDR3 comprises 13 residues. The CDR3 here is CASRGAPGGELFF. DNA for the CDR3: TGTGCCAGCAGGGGCGCTCCCGGCGGGGAGCTGTTTTTT.

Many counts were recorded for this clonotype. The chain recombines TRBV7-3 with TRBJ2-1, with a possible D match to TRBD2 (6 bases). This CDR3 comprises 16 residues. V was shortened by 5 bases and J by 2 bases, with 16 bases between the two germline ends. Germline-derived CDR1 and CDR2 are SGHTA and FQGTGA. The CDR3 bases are TGTGCCAGCAGCCCTTTCGGGGGAGGTGCCTACAATGAGCAGTTCTTC. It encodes CASSPFGGGAYNEQFF.

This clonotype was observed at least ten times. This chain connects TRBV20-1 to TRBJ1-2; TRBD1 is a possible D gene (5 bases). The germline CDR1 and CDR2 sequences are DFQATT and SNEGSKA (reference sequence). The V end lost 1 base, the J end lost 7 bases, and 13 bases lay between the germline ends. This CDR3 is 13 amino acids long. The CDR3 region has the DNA TGCAGTGCTAGAGTACCCGGAGACAGTGGCTACACCTTC. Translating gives CSARVPGDSGYTF.

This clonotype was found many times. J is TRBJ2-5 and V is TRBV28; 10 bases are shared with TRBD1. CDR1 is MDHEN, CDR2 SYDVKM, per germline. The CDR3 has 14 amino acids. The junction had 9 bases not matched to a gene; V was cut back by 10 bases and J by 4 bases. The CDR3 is CATRRDRGRETQYF. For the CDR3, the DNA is TGTGCCACCCGGCGGGACAGGGGTCGAGAGACCCAGTACTTC.

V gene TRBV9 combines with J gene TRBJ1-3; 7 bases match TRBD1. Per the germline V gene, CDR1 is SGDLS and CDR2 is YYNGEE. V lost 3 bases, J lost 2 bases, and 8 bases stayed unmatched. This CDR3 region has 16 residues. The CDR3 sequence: CASSDSRQGTGNTIYF. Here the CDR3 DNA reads TGTGCCAGCAGCGACTCGCGACAGGGAACTGGAAACACCATATATTTT.

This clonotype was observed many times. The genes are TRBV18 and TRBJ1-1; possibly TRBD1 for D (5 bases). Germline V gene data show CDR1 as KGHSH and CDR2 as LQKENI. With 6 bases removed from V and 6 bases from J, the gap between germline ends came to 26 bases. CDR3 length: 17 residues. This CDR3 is CASSRPVGVWVEAEAFF. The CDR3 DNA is TGTGCCAGCTCCCGACCCGTGGGGGTGTGGGTCGAAGCTGAAGCTTTCTTT.

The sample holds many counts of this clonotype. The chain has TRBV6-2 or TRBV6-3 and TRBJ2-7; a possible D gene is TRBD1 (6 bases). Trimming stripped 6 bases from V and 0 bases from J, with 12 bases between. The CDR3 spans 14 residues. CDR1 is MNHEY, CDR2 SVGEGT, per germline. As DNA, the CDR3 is TGTGCCAGCAGCCCCGGGACAAGCTCCTACGAGCAGTACTTC. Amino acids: CASSPGTSSYEQYF.

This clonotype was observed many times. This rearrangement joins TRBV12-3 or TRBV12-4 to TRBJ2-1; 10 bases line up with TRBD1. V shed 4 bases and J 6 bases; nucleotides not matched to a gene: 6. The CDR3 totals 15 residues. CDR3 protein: CASSSGQGTFNEQFF. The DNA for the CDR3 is TGTGCCAGCAGTTCGGGACAGGGGACTTTCAATGAGCAGTTCTTC.

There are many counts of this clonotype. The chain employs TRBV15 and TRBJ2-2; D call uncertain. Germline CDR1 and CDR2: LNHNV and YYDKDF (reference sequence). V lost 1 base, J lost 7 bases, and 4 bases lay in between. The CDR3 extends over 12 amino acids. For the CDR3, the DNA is TGTGCCACCAGCAGAGGTGACGGGGAGCTGTTTTTT. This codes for CATSRGDGELFF.

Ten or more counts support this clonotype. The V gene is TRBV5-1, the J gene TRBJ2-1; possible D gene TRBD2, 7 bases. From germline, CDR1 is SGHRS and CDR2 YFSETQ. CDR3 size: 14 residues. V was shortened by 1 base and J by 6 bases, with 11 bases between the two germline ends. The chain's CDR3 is CASSLWGGANEQFF. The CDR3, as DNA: TGCGCCAGCAGCTTGTGGGGGGGGGCCAATGAGCAGTTCTTC.

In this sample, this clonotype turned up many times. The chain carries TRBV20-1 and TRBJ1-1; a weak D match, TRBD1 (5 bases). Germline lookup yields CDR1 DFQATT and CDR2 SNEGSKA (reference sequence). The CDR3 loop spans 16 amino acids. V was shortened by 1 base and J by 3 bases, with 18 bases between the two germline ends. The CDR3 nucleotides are TGCAGTGCTAGAGCGACACGTAGGGGTAAAGACACTGAAGCTTTCTTT. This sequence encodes CSARATRRGKDTEAFF.

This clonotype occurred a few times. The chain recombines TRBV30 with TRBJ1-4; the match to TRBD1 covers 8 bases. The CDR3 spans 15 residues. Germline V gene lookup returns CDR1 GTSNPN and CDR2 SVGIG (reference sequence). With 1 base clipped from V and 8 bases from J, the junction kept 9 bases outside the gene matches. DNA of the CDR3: TGTGCCTGGAGTGCCTCCGGGACAGGAGGAGAAAAACTGTTTTTT. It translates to CAWSASGTGGEKLFF.